A selection of T cell receptor beta chains follows, all from one sample in a study of T cells in Graves' hyperthyroidism and ophthalmopathy. MiXCR, run by TCRdb on the multiplex PCR reads, gives a single entry per CDR3 protein. The data show about 300,000 distinct CDR3 sequences, roughly a fifth seen once. Sequenced input: blood. The source of these receptors is a man in his fifties or sixties with Graves' ophthalmopathy. Each CDR3 is given with its conserved first and last residue. A D gene is named only where the DNA matches it firmly. Size is stated for part of the rows, as once, few or many counts, or as a class when the clone is expanded.

J gene | D gene | clone size | V gene | CDR3 protein | CDR3 DNA
TRBJ2-1 | NA | few | TRBV11-3 | CASSFPGQGNEQFF | TGTGCCAGCAGCTTCCCCGGGCAGGGAAATGAGCAGTTCTTC
TRBJ1-5 | NA | many | TRBV11-2 | CASSAGLQNQPQHF | TGTGCCAGCAGCGCCGGGCTTCAAAATCAGCCCCAGCATTTT
TRBJ2-3 | NA | NA | TRBV27 | CASSSGLDTQYF | TGTGCCAGCAGTTCGGGGTTGGATACGCAGTATTTT
TRBJ2-7 | NA | many | TRBV7-6 | CASSTLRGLHPYEQYF | TGTGCCAGCAGCACCCTTAGGGGACTCCATCCCTACGAGCAGTACTTC
TRBJ1-2 | NA | NA | TRBV9 | CASSSPLDRPPYGYTF | TGTGCCAGCAGCTCACCACTTGACAGGCCCCCATATGGCTACACCTTC
TRBJ2-7 | NA | many | TRBV2 | CASSLTGPPAYEQYF | TGTGCCAGCAGTCTGACAGGACCTCCAGCCTACGAGCAGTACTTC
TRBJ2-2 | TRBD2 | NA | TRBV5-1 | CASLRGAGAINTGELFF | TGCGCCAGCCTAAGAGGAGCGGGAGCTATCAACACCGGGGAGCTGTTTTTT
TRBJ2-7 | NA | many | TRBV11-2 | CASKQGRVYEQYF | TGTGCCAGCAAACAGGGGAGGGTCTACGAGCAGTACTTC
TRBJ2-1 | TRBD2 | NA | TRBV18 | CASSPLELAGSNEQFF | TGTGCCAGCTCACCACTAGAACTAGCGGGATCGAATGAGCAGTTCTTC
TRBJ1-2 | TRBD1 | few | TRBV18 | CASSETGGFGYTF | TGTGCCAGCTCAGAGACAGGGGGTTTTGGCTACACCTTC
TRBJ2-1 | TRBD2 | many | TRBV28 | CASPPSGRASNEQFF | TGTGCCAGCCCCCCTAGCGGGAGGGCCTCGAATGAGCAGTTCTTC
TRBJ2-7 | TRBD2 | many | TRBV20-1 | CSLKSGIKAEQYF | TGCAGCCTGAAGAGCGGGATTAAGGCCGAGCAGTACTTC
TRBJ2-3 | NA | NA | TRBV6-4 | CASSEDRTTSTDTQYF | TGTGCCAGCAGTGAGGATCGGACTACCTCCACAGATACGCAGTATTTT
TRBJ2-1 | TRBD2 | many | TRBV5-6 | CASSLAGAAGNEQFF | TGTGCCAGCAGCTTAGCGGGGGCGGCCGGCAATGAGCAGTTCTTC
TRBJ2-7 | NA | NA | TRBV28 | CAGGAGRDEQYF | TGTGCCGGGGGGGCGGGGAGGGACGAGCAGTACTTC
TRBJ2-3 | NA | few | TRBV20-1 | CSAYPYNTDTQYF | TGCAGTGCATACCCGTACAACACAGATACGCAGTATTTT
TRBJ2-7 | TRBD1 | many | TRBV5-1 | CASSSGQDYLSEQYF | TGCGCCAGCAGCTCGGGACAGGATTACCTTTCGGAGCAGTACTTC
TRBJ1-6 | NA | many | TRBV20-1 | CSARRLYLDSPLHF | TGCAGTGCTAGGCGCTTGTACTTGGATTCACCCCTCCACTTT
TRBJ2-7 | NA | NA | TRBV28 | CAGSPRGEGHYEQYF | TGTGCCGGATCCCCCAGGGGGGAGGGTCACTACGAGCAGTACTTC
TRBJ2-1 | NA | many | TRBV5-1 | CASSGRSSAAINNEQFF | TGCGCCAGCAGCGGCCGGAGTAGCGCCGCGATCAACAATGAGCAGTTCTTC
TRBJ2-7 | NA | many | TRBV20-1 | CSADQNPPYEQYF | TGCAGTGCGGACCAAAATCCTCCCTACGAGCAGTACTTC
TRBJ1-5 | NA | few | TRBV6-6 | CASSYSRAQPQHF | TGTGCCAGCAGTTACTCACGGGCTCAGCCCCAGCATTTT
TRBJ2-3 | TRBD2 | few | TRBV7-9 | CASSLVTGGPIDTQYF | TGTGCCAGCAGCTTAGTGACGGGAGGGCCGATAGATACGCAGTATTTT
TRBJ2-5 | NA | few | TRBV28 | CASTSYSQETQYF | TGTGCCAGCACCTCTTACTCCCAAGAGACCCAGTACTTC
TRBJ2-2 | TRBD1 | NA | TRBV7-9 | CASSSGQARTGELFF | TGTGCCAGCAGCTCGGGACAGGCGAGGACCGGGGAGCTGTTTTTT
TRBJ2-5 | TRBD1 | few | TRBV2 | CASSKETGRETQYF | TGTGCCAGCAGTAAGGAGACAGGGAGAGAGACCCAGTACTTC
TRBJ1-5 | TRBD1 | few | TRBV19 | CASRVTGTISNQPQHF | TGTGCCAGTAGGGTGACAGGGACTATTAGCAATCAGCCCCAGCATTTT
TRBJ2-5 | NA | NA | TRBV20-1 | CSAKPQETQYF | TGCAGTGCTAAGCCCCAAGAGACCCAGTACTTC
TRBJ2-7 | NA | many | TRBV11-2 | CASSFDGTAYEQYF | TGTGCCAGCAGCTTTGACGGGACTGCCTACGAGCAGTACTTC
TRBJ2-3 | TRBD1 | NA | TRBV29-1 | CSSQGANTDTQYF | TGCAGCTCCCAGGGGGCCAACACAGATACGCAGTATTTT
TRBJ2-7 | NA | many | TRBV28 | CASSLPHRQGWYF | TGTGCCAGCAGTTTGCCCCACCGGCAGGGGTGGTACTTC
TRBJ1-5 | NA | NA | TRBV28 | CASSLVFGGLQPQHF | TGTGCCAGCAGTTTAGTTTTTGGGGGGCTCCAGCCCCAGCATTTT
TRBJ2-5 | TRBD2 | NA | TRBV24-1 | CATILSGRASETQYF | TGTGCCACCATTCTTAGCGGGAGGGCCTCAGAGACCCAGTACTTC